This is a list of T cell receptor beta chains from one sample in a study of a mutant IDH1 vaccine in newly diagnosed glioma. Antigens for these TCRs are unknown. Produced via immunoSEQ multiplex PCR; TCRdb's table is partial and in-frame only. The sample has 55,000 to 65,000 clones; under 85% are singletons. This material consisted of PBMCs, taken from a glioma patient whose treatment included an IDH1 peptide vaccine. The receptors shown here come from a man between 25 and 39 years old with glioma. Each CDR3 is given with its conserved first and last residue. Each record gives: D gene, V gene, J gene, clone size, CDR3 DNA, CDR3 protein. A D gene is named only where the DNA matches it firmly. Size tells how often a clone was seen (once, few, many) or the class of an expanded clone, and some rows leave it out.

>.|TRBV27|TRBJ1-1|.
TGTGCCAGCAGTCCCGTCCCCGCTATGAACACTGAAGCTTTCTTT
CASSPVPAMNTEAFF
>TRBD2|TRBV28|TRBJ2-7|.
TGTGCCAGCAGCCATACCCTGTTTAGCGGGGAGTCCTCCTACGAGCAGTACTTC
CASSHTLFSGESSYEQYF
>.|TRBV15|TRBJ1-5|few
TGTGCCACCAGCAGAGTCCCCACTCAGCCCCAGCATTTT
CATSRVPTQPQHF
>TRBD2|TRBV2|TRBJ2-7|.
TGTGCCAGCAGTAAAGGTAGCGGGGGGGCGGAAGAGCAGTACTTC
CASSKGSGGAEEQYF
>.|TRBV5-3|TRBJ1-1|.
TGTGCCAGCAGATCCTCTACGGGCACTGAAGCTTTCTTT
CASRSSTGTEAFF
>TRBD2|TRBV10-1|TRBJ2-3|.
TGCGCCAGCCTTTTGACTAGCCCCACAGATACGCAGTATTTT
CASLLTSPTDTQYF
>TRBD1|TRBV5-1|TRBJ2-7|.
TGCGCCAGCAGCGGTGGGACAGGACTCTACGAGCAGTACTTC
CASSGGTGLYEQYF
>TRBD1|TRBV6-5|TRBJ2-7|.
TGTGCCAGCAGTGGGACAGATCTTAGCGAGCAGTACTTC
CASSGTDLSEQYF
>TRBD1|TRBV4-1|TRBJ1-1|.
TGCGCCAGCAGCCACTCACAGGGGTATGAAGCTTTCTTT
CASSHSQGYEAFF
>TRBD2|TRBV9|TRBJ2-5|.
TGTGCCAGCAGCGTAGGGGGACTAGTGGGGACTTTGGAGACCCAGTACTTC
CASSVGGLVGTLETQYF
>.|TRBV7-8|TRBJ1-2|.
TGTGCCAGCAGCTTGACAGGTTCCTCAGTACCCTATGGCTACACCTTC
CASSLTGSSVPYGYTF
>TRBD1|TRBV6-5|TRBJ1-1|.
TGTGCCAGCAGTTTCCGGGACAGAGTAGAAGCTTTCTTT
CASSFRDRVEAFF
>.|TRBV7-2|TRBJ1-5|.
TGTGCCAGCAGCTTAGTCGGGGACGGCAATCAGCCCCAGCATTTT
CASSLVGDGNQPQHF
>TRBD2|TRBV13|TRBJ2-2|.
TGTGCCAGCAGCTTATGGACTAGCGGGAGGTCGTACACCGGGGAGCTGTTTTTT
CASSLWTSGRSYTGELFF
>TRBD1|TRBV19|TRBJ1-3|once
TGTGCCAGTAGCCCCCTCACAGGGGCGAACACCATATATTTT
CASSPLTGANTIYF
>.|TRBV7-6|TRBJ2-5|.
TGTGCCAGCAGCTTAGGGAGAGGGGAGACCCAGTACTTC
CASSLGRGETQYF
>.|TRBV23-1|TRBJ1-5|.
TGCGCCAGCAGTCAATCTGTGGTCCAGGGGTCCTCTTATAGCAATCAGCCCCAGCATTTT
CASSQSVVQGSSYSNQPQHF
>.|TRBV5-1|TRBJ2-3|.
TGCGCCAGCAGCCGGCGGGGTAGTACGCAGTATTTT
CASSRRGSTQYF
>TRBD1|TRBV7-9|TRBJ2-5|.
TGTGCCAGCAGCTTATCCCTACCAGGGGGCGGAGAGACCCAGTACTTC
CASSLSLPGGGETQYF
>.|TRBV7-6|TRBJ2-2|few
TGTGCCAGCAGCCGTGGAGGGGAGCTGTTTTTT
CASSRGGELFF
>.|TRBV28|TRBJ1-5|.
TGTGCCAGCAGTTTTAATCAGGGTAGCAATCAGCCCCAGCATTTT
CASSFNQGSNQPQHF
>.|TRBV7-8|TRBJ1-2|.
TGTGCCATCAAACCCAACCGGGCTACAAGTGGCTACACCTTC
CAIKPNRATSGYTF
>TRBD1|TRBV28|TRBJ2-3|.
TGTGCCAGCGCCGGACAGGGGGTTCCAGATACGCAGTATTTT
CASAGQGVPDTQYF